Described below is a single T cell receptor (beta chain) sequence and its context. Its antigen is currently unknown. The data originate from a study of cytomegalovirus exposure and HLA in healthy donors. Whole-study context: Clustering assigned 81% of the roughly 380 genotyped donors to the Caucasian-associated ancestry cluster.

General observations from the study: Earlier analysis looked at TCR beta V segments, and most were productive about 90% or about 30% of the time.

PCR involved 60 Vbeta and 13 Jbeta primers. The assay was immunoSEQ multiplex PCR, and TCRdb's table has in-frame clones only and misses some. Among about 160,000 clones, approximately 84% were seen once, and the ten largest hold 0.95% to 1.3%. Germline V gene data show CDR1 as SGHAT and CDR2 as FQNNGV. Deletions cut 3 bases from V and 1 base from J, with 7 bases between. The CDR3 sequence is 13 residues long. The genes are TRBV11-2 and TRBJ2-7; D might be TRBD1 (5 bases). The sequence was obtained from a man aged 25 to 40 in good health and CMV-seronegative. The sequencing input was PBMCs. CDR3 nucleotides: TGTGCCAGCAGCTTGGGGCAGTCCTACGAGCAGTACTTC. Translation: CASSLGQSYEQYF. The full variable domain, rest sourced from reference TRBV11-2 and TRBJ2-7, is EAGVAQSPRYKIIEKRQSVAFWCNPISGHATLYWYQQILGQGPKLLIQFQNNGVVDDSQLPKDRFSAERLKGVDSTLKIQPAKLEDSAVYLCASSLGQSYEQYFGPGTRLTVT.